These 20 T cell receptor beta chains originate from one sample sequenced in a study of response to subunit inactivated influenza vaccine. Each CDR3 protein gets one entry after TCRdb re-called the RT-PCR reads with MiXCR. The top ten clones hold more than 8.5% of a sample with about 530,000 distinct CDR3 sequences, roughly 12% of them seen once. The sample consisted of PBMCs from blood, taken on the day of vaccination. Source of these receptors: a man between 45 and 60 years old who received an inactivated influenza vaccine.

The chain carries TRBV7-9 and TRBJ2-2, with no clear D. Looked up from germline, CDR1 is SEHNR and CDR2 is FQNEAQ (reference sequence). CDR3 length equals 13 residues. Trimming removed 5 bases at V and 5 bases at J, with 9 bases between. The CDR3 nucleotides are TGTGCCAGCAGCCGAGGCACGACCGGGGAGCTGTTTTTT. Its translation: CASSRGTTGELFF.

This chain links TRBV18 with TRBJ2-7; D gene uncertain. The CDR3 is 13 amino acids. Germline V CDR1 and CDR2: KGHSH, LQKENI. V dropped 3 bases and J dropped 5 bases, with 11 bases sitting between them. CDR3 nucleotide sequence: TGTGCCAGCTCACCCCCAATGGGAAACGAGCAGTACTTC. Residues: CASSPPMGNEQYF.

This clonotype was seen a handful of times. The chain employs TRBV2 and TRBJ2-2; 7 nucleotides line up with TRBD2. In germline, CDR1 is SNHLY, CDR2 FYNNEI. The CDR3 length is 13 residues. V dropped 4 bases and J dropped 6; count of bases not matched to a gene: 2. DNA of the CDR3: TGTGCCAGCAGTGGCGGGGGTCCCGGGGAGCTGTTTTTT. Translation gives CASSGGGPGELFF. Combining the CDR3 with reference TRBV2 and TRBJ2-2 gives the whole variable domain EPEVTQTPSHQVTQMGQEVILRCVPISNHLYFYWYRQILGQKVEFLVSFYNNEISEKSEIFDDQFSVERPDGSNFTLKIRSTKLEDSAMYFCASSGGGPGELFFGEGSRLTVL.

This clonotype was counted a few times. The genes are TRBV20-1 and TRBJ2-2, with D unresolved. The V gene's germline CDR1 is DFQATT and CDR2 SNEGSKA (reference sequence). Trimming removed 0 bases from V and 6 bases from J, with 8 bases in between. CDR3 length equals 13 residues. The CDR3 coding sequence is TGCAGTGCTAGAGATCCGAGGTCCGGGGAGCTGTTTTTT. Its translation is CSARDPRSGELFF.

This clonotype was found a few times. The chain is built from TRBV27 and TRBJ2-2; 16 bases agree with TRBD2. V was clipped by 2 bases and J by 5 bases; unmatched bases: 5. Germline loops: CDR1 MNHEY, CDR2 SMNVEV (reference sequence). The CDR3 covers 18 residues. This CDR3 is CASSLTGTSGGGTGELFF. The CDR3 DNA reads as TGTGCCAGCAGTTTAACCGGGACTAGCGGGGGGGGAACCGGGGAGCTGTTTTTT.

The rearrangement links TRBV20-1 to TRBJ1-2; D is unclear. This CDR3 has 11 amino acids. Germline CDR1 DFQATT, CDR2 SNEGSKA (reference sequence). CDR3 in amino acids: CTLGHPEGYTF. For the CDR3, the DNA is TGCACCCTCGGCCATCCGGAGGGCTACACCTTC.

The chain couples TRBV11-2 to TRBJ2-3; 16 bases are shared with TRBD2. This CDR3 comprises 18 residues. J lost 6 bases, V lost 1 base, and 7 bases had no gene match. Per germline, CDR1 SGHAT and CDR2 FQNNGV. The DNA of the CDR3 is TGTGCCAGCAGCTTAGTCGGGACTAGCGGGAGGGCAAGGGATACGCAGTATTTT. Its protein is CASSLVGTSGRARDTQYF.

The genes are TRBV6-1 and TRBJ2-2; 9 bases line up with TRBD2. J gave up 3 bases and V 5 bases, and 10 bases lay outside the gene matches. This CDR3 comprises 17 residues. Germline-derived CDR1 and CDR2 are MNHNS and SASEGT. The CDR3 is CASSPLGSGGHTGELFF. For the CDR3, the DNA is TGTGCCAGCAGTCCCCTTGGAAGCGGGGGGCACACCGGGGAGCTGTTTTTT.

This clonotype was recorded a few times. The chain joins TRBV5-1 to TRBJ1-2; D is unresolved. Trimming shortened V by 0 bases and J by 14 bases, and 23 bases separated the two germline ends. This CDR3 comprises 15 residues. Germline loops: CDR1 SGHRS, CDR2 YFSETQ. This CDR3 is CASSLAAGGDAILTF. In DNA, the CDR3 is TGCGCCAGCAGCTTGGCGGCAGGTGGAGACGCTATTCTTACCTTC.

This clonotype was seen a handful of times. The rearrangement uses TRBV12-3 or TRBV12-4 and TRBJ2-1; TRBD2 is a possible D gene (6 bases). CDR3 size: 14 residues. The V end lost 6 bases, the J end lost 4 bases, and 13 bases lay between the germline ends. The CDR3 here is CASRASSGYNEQFF. CDR3 sequence (DNA): TGTGCCAGCAGAGCCAGTAGCGGTTACAATGAGCAGTTCTTC.

A single count supports this clonotype. The V call is TRBV7-2, the J call TRBJ2-1; the D is unclear. The V gene's germline CDR1 is SGHTA and CDR2 FQGNSA. Deletions cut 2 bases from V and 5 bases from J, with 13 bases between. CDR3 length: 15 residues. CDR3 nucleotide sequence: TGTGCCAGCAGCTTATCGTTTGGCGGAAACAATGAGCAGTTCTTC. It yields the protein CASSLSFGGNNEQFF.

The chain combines TRBV10-3 with TRBJ2-7; tentative D call: TRBD2 (6 bases). CDR1 is ENHRY, CDR2 SYGVKD, per germline. CDR3 length: 12 residues. Trimming took 4 bases from V and 6 from J, leaving 10 bases between them. The CDR3 region has the DNA TGTGCCATCAGTGCGGAGGGCGGCGAGCAGTACTTC. It yields the protein CAISAEGGEQYF.

The genes are TRBV27 and TRBJ2-2; possibly TRBD1 or TRBD2 for D (6 bases each). Trimming removed 4 bases at V and 3 bases at J, with 21 bases between. Germline V gene data show CDR1 as MNHEY and CDR2 as SMNVEV (reference sequence). The CDR3 extends over 18 amino acids. CDR3 residues: CASSYRTADWRDTGELFF. In DNA form, the CDR3 reads TGTGCCAGCAGTTATCGGACAGCCGATTGGAGGGACACCGGGGAGCTGTTTTTT.

The chain is built from TRBV20-1 and TRBJ2-6; D is tentatively TRBD1 or TRBD2 (5 bases each). The V gene's germline CDR1 is DFQATT and CDR2 SNEGSKA (reference sequence). V was clipped by 6 bases and J by 4 bases, with 13 bases between them. CDR3 size: 14 residues. CDR3 nucleotide sequence: TGCAGTGCCCCCCGAGGGACCGGGGCCAACGTCCTGACTTTC. Its translation: CSAPRGTGANVLTF.

This clonotype has a count of ten or more. This CDR3 reads CSATGQERTDTQYF. CDR3 DNA: TGCAGTGCTACAGGACAGGAGCGCACAGATACGCAGTATTTT. The rearrangement links TRBV20-1 to TRBJ2-3; 7 bases are shared with TRBD1. The V gene's germline CDR1 is DFQATT and CDR2 SNEGSKA (reference sequence). CDR3 length: 14 residues. Losses at the gene ends were 4 bases for V and 1 base for J; bases not matched to a gene: 5.

The J gene is TRBJ2-5, the V gene TRBV28; 10 nucleotides align to TRBD2. The V segment lost 5 bases and the J segment 5 bases; nucleotides outside the gene matches: 14. Germline V gene lookup returns CDR1 MDHEN and CDR2 SYDVKM. The CDR3 sequence is 17 residues long. CDR3 nucleotide sequence: TGTGCCAGCAGTACTGAAATGGGTAGCGGGAGGCGGGAGACCCAGTACTTC. It translates to CASSTEMGSGRRETQYF.

This chain connects TRBV20-1 to TRBJ2-3; D may be TRBD1 (7 bases). V was trimmed by 6 bases and J by 2 bases, leaving 36 bases between them. CDR1 and CDR2 (germline): DFQATT, SNEGSKA (reference sequence). The CDR3 runs to 21 residues. The CDR3 reads CSAKKATRDRSRREPTDTQYF. The DNA of the CDR3 is TGCAGTGCCAAAAAAGCTACCCGGGACAGAAGTCGACGGGAGCCCACAGATACGCAGTATTTT.

This clonotype was observed a handful of times. The chain's CDR3 is CASSLVVAAGGNEQFF. For the CDR3, the DNA is TGTGCCAGCAGCTTAGTAGTGGCGGCAGGGGGCAATGAGCAGTTCTTC. The chain combines TRBV7-2 with TRBJ2-1, with TRBD1 matching 7 bases. The junction had 9 bases not matched to a gene; V was cut back by 1 base and J by 6 bases. The CDR3 is made up of 16 amino acids. Per the germline V gene, CDR1 is SGHTA and CDR2 is FQGNSA.

This clonotype was observed a few times. The chain uses TRBV27 and TRBJ2-3; 9 bases are shared with TRBD2. This CDR3 comprises 18 residues. V lost 5 bases, J lost 5 bases, and 17 bases stayed unmatched. CDR1 is MNHEY, CDR2 SMNVEV, per germline (reference sequence). The CDR3 sequence is CASSPTPGGGGERDTQYF. The DNA of the CDR3 is TGTGCCAGCAGTCCCACCCCCGGCGGGGGGGGTGAAAGAGATACGCAGTATTTT.

The chain employs TRBV10-3 and TRBJ1-5, with 7 bases aligning to TRBD1. Trimming removed 2 bases from V and 2 bases from J; junction bases left unmatched: 3. This CDR3 spans 15 amino acids. Germline V gene lookup returns CDR1 ENHRY and CDR2 SYGVKD. DNA for the CDR3: TGTGCCATCAGTGAGCACGACAGGGGCAATCAGCCCCAGCATTTT. It encodes CAISEHDRGNQPQHF.